Listed below are T cell receptor beta chains from one sample, sequenced in a study of blood T cells in healthy people across ages. TCRdb called the 5' RACE reads again in MiXCR, with one record for every CDR3 protein. This sample carries some 800,000 distinct CDR3 sequences, around two fifths of them seen once, and the ten largest clones take roughly 18%. Sequenced material: blood. Receptors originate from a man in his sixties in good health. Each CDR3 is given with its conserved first and last residue. D genes are given only for firm matches. Size tells how often a clone was seen (once, few, many) or the class of an expanded clone, and some rows leave it out.

size: .; V: TRBV5-5; J: TRBJ2-1; D: .; DNA: TGTGCCAGCAGCCTTAACCCGGCGGGCAATGAGCAGTTCTTC; CDR3: CASSLNPAGNEQFF
size: .; V: TRBV27; J: TRBJ2-2; D: .; DNA: TGTGCCAGCAGTGTGTTCAGGGGCGGGGAGCTGTTTTTT; CDR3: CASSVFRGGELFF
size: .; V: TRBV20-1; J: TRBJ1-6; D: .; DNA: TGCAGTGCTAGAGATGATAGGCCAGGGGATTCACCCCTCCACTTT; CDR3: CSARDDRPGDSPLHF
size: .; V: TRBV2; J: TRBJ2-7; D: TRBD2; DNA: TGTGCCAGCAGTGATAGCGGGTTCTCCTACGAGCAGTACTTC; CDR3: CASSDSGFSYEQYF
size: few; V: TRBV6-2/TRBV6-3; J: TRBJ2-7; D: TRBD1; DNA: TGTGCCAGTGCTATGATGCGGACAGGGTTTTTCGAGCAGTACTTC; CDR3: CASAMMRTGFFEQYF
size: .; V: TRBV20-1; J: TRBJ2-2; D: TRBD1; DNA: TGCAGTGCTAGGGGTTTGGACAGGGTGACCGGGGAGCTGTTTTTT; CDR3: CSARGLDRVTGELFF
size: few; V: TRBV29-1; J: TRBJ2-5; D: TRBD1; DNA: TGCAGCGTTGAAAAAGGGGGCAGAGGGCAGTACTTC; CDR3: CSVEKGGRGQYF
size: .; V: TRBV7-8; J: TRBJ2-7; D: .; DNA: TGTGCCAGCAGCTTAACGCAGGCCATGCAGCAGTACTTC; CDR3: CASSLTQAMQQYF
size: few; V: TRBV30; J: TRBJ2-6; D: .; DNA: TGTGCCTGGAGTGAGAAGGGCCCAAGCTCTGGGGCCAACGTCCTGACTTTC; CDR3: CAWSEKGPSSGANVLTF
size: few; V: TRBV6-6; J: TRBJ1-5; D: .; DNA: TGTGCCAGCAGTAACACAGATAATCAGCCCCAGCATTTT; CDR3: CASSNTDNQPQHF
size: few; V: TRBV5-1; J: TRBJ2-5; D: .; DNA: TGCGCCAGCAGCCGTTCTGGACAGACCGACCAAGAGACCCAGTACTTC; CDR3: CASSRSGQTDQETQYF
size: .; V: TRBV2; J: TRBJ2-2; D: TRBD2; DNA: TGTGCCAGCAGTGAACTACTAGCGGGTGCCGGGGAGCTGTTTTTT; CDR3: CASSELLAGAGELFF
size: .; V: TRBV7-2; J: TRBJ1-2; D: TRBD1; DNA: TGTGCCAGCAGCTTAGTTAGCGCTCCTGGGCAGGGGGGAAACTATGGCTACACCTTC; CDR3: CASSLVSAPGQGGNYGYTF
size: .; V: TRBV19; J: TRBJ2-1; D: .; DNA: TGTGCCAGTAGTCACCTGTGGACCTCCTACAATGAGCAGTTCTTC; CDR3: CASSHLWTSYNEQFF
size: few; V: TRBV7-2; J: TRBJ2-1; D: .; DNA: TGTGCCAGCAGCTTAGCGGCCGGGGGGCGCAGGGATGAGCAGTTCTTC; CDR3: CASSLAAGGRRDEQFF
size: .; V: TRBV4-3; J: TRBJ2-7; D: .; DNA: TGCGCCAGCAGCCAAGATCGGAGCGGTTCTTCTTACGAGCAGTACTTC; CDR3: CASSQDRSGSSYEQYF
size: .; V: TRBV29-1; J: TRBJ1-5; D: .; DNA: TGCAGCGTCCAGACGGGGCCGCAGCCCCAGCATTTT; CDR3: CSVQTGPQPQHF
size: .; V: TRBV4-1; J: TRBJ2-7; D: .; DNA: TGCGCCAGCAGCCAAGCTCTACAGGTCCACTACGAGCAGTACTTC; CDR3: CASSQALQVHYEQYF
size: .; V: TRBV7-9; J: TRBJ2-7; D: .; DNA: TGTGCCAGCAGCCCCTCAACCAGCCCTGGGGACGAGCAGTACTTC; CDR3: CASSPSTSPGDEQYF
size: few; V: TRBV30; J: TRBJ2-7; D: .; DNA: TGTGCCTGGAGTGACAGTAGCCTCCTCGACGAGCAGTACTTC; CDR3: CAWSDSSLLDEQYF
size: .; V: TRBV7-9; J: TRBJ1-6; D: TRBD1; DNA: TGTGCCAGCAACTCCGCAGACAGGGGAGGTAATTCACCCCTCCACTTT; CDR3: CASNSADRGGNSPLHF
size: .; V: TRBV7-8; J: TRBJ1-4; D: TRBD1; DNA: TGTGCCAGCAGCTCGTGGAGACAGGGGTTTGAAAAACTGTTTTTT; CDR3: CASSSWRQGFEKLFF
size: .; V: TRBV4-1; J: TRBJ1-4; D: .; DNA: TGCGCCAGCAGCCAAGATCCGGCAATGCGGGGGGAAAAACTGTTTTTT; CDR3: CASSQDPAMRGEKLFF
size: few; V: TRBV13; J: TRBJ2-4; D: TRBD1; DNA: TGTGCCAGCAGCCCAAGGACAGGGGGCTTGGACATTCAGTACTTC; CDR3: CASSPRTGGLDIQYF
size: many; V: TRBV12-3/TRBV12-4; J: TRBJ2-5; D: .; DNA: TGTGCCAGCAGTTTAGGTGGTCAGGGAGGAGAGACCCAGTACTTC; CDR3: CASSLGGQGGETQYF
size: .; V: TRBV18; J: TRBJ1-1; D: .; DNA: TGTGCCAGCTCAGAACAGGGTTCAGGCATGAACACTGAAGCTTTCTTT; CDR3: CASSEQGSGMNTEAFF
size: .; V: TRBV20-1; J: TRBJ2-7; D: TRBD2; DNA: TGCAGTGCTAGTCCCCAGCGGGGGGTTAGGGAGCAGTACTTC; CDR3: CSASPQRGVREQYF
size: few; V: TRBV12-3/TRBV12-4; J: TRBJ2-5; D: .; DNA: TGTGCCAGCAGTTCCAATTCGAATCCAGAGACCCAGTACTTC; CDR3: CASSSNSNPETQYF
size: .; V: TRBV20-1; J: TRBJ2-1; D: .; DNA: TGCAGTGCTAGGGAGGCCAGCGCGGGCGGCGATGAGCAGTTCTTC; CDR3: CSAREASAGGDEQFF
size: .; V: TRBV20-1; J: TRBJ2-4; D: .; DNA: TGCAGTGCTAGACCAGTTGGGCGTAGTGGGGTCAAAAACATTCAGTACTTC; CDR3: CSARPVGRSGVKNIQYF
size: .; V: TRBV6-5; J: TRBJ2-1; D: TRBD2; DNA: TGTGCCAGCAGACTTAGCGGGGGGGCCGGCGAGCAGTTCTTC; CDR3: CASRLSGGAGEQFF
size: .; V: TRBV5-1; J: TRBJ2-2; D: .; DNA: TGCGCCAGCAGCGAACAGGGTACCGTTAGCACCGGGGAGCTGTTTTTT; CDR3: CASSEQGTVSTGELFF
size: .; V: TRBV7-2; J: TRBJ2-3; D: TRBD2; DNA: TGTGCCGGCAGCTTAGCGGGAAAGACAGAAAGCACAGATACGCAGTATTTT; CDR3: CAGSLAGKTESTDTQYF
size: .; V: TRBV10-3; J: TRBJ1-1; D: TRBD1; DNA: TGTGCCATCAGACCGGGACAGGGGGGGACTGAAGCTTTCTTT; CDR3: CAIRPGQGGTEAFF
size: few; V: TRBV6-1; J: TRBJ2-7; D: .; DNA: TGTGCCAGCAGTCCTGCGGAGTCCTACGAGCAGTACTTC; CDR3: CASSPAESYEQYF
size: few; V: TRBV6-6; J: TRBJ2-6; D: .; DNA: TGTGCCAGCAGAAAACAGGGCCCCTCTGGGGCCAACGTCCTGACTTTC; CDR3: CASRKQGPSGANVLTF
size: .; V: TRBV10-3; J: TRBJ2-1; D: .; DNA: TGTGCCACCAGTGTATCCGGAATGGATATCAATGAGCAGTTCTTC; CDR3: CATSVSGMDINEQFF
size: .; V: TRBV6-1; J: TRBJ1-5; D: TRBD1; DNA: TGTGCCAGCAGAGAGACAGGGTGGGGGAATCAGCCCCAGCATTTT; CDR3: CASRETGWGNQPQHF
size: few; V: TRBV6-6; J: TRBJ1-2; D: .; DNA: TGTGCCAGCACCCTCGACAGAAACGGCTACACCTTC; CDR3: CASTLDRNGYTF
size: few; V: TRBV7-9; J: TRBJ2-5; D: TRBD2; DNA: TGTGCCAGCAGCTACCTAGCGGAAGAGACCCAGTACTTC; CDR3: CASSYLAEETQYF
size: .; V: TRBV7-2; J: TRBJ2-7; D: .; DNA: TGTGCCAGCAGCTTAGAGGACATCTCCTACGAGCAGTACTTC; CDR3: CASSLEDISYEQYF
size: .; V: TRBV5-1; J: TRBJ2-3; D: TRBD2; DNA: TGCGCCAGCAGCCCCCTAGCGGGGTCAGATACGCAGTATTTT; CDR3: CASSPLAGSDTQYF
size: .; V: TRBV20-1; J: TRBJ1-5; D: TRBD1; DNA: TGCAGTGCTAGAGATGATAACAGGGGCTATCAGCCCCAGCATTTT; CDR3: CSARDDNRGYQPQHF
size: .; V: TRBV7-2; J: TRBJ2-5; D: .; DNA: TGTGCCAGCAGCTTACGGCGAAAAATTAAAAGTCCGGAGCAAGAGACCCAGTACTTC; CDR3: CASSLRRKIKSPEQETQYF
size: .; V: TRBV12-3/TRBV12-4; J: TRBJ2-2; D: TRBD2; DNA: TGTGCCAGCAGTTTCCTAGCGGGGGGCTTAACCGGGGAGCTGTTTTTT; CDR3: CASSFLAGGLTGELFF
size: few; V: TRBV7-9; J: TRBJ2-7; D: .; DNA: TGTGCCAGCAGCATACGGACAGCCTCCTACGAGCAGTACTTC; CDR3: CASSIRTASYEQYF